The table lists the clone carrying this TCR beta chain with a few counts. Its antigen is unknown. This CDR3 is 17 amino acids long. V lost 5 bases and J 0 bases, leaving 17 bases between the germline ends. The V gene's germline CDR1 is KGHDR and CDR2 SFDVKD. One entry per CDR3 protein, called by TCRdb with MiXCR from the RT-PCR reads. The sample records about 570,000 distinct CDR3 sequences, 11% being singletons. This sample was taken from a study of response to subunit inactivated influenza vaccine. Findings and limits, study-wide: That few new T cells are recruited by each seasonal influenza vaccination was the authors' suggestion.

These same records also appear under a second study, on T cells expressing NK-cell markers. As reported in that work: A 5'RACE template switching approach incorporating UMIs was used to make TCR beta cDNA. Sorted CD3+CD56-NKG2C+, CD3+CD56+NKG2C+ and CD3+CD56+NKG2C- T cells supplied the TCR beta repertoires. One of eight sequenced donors was HCMV-seronegative; the other seven were seropositive. CD8+ T cells in 5 or 6 donors included dominant NKG2C+ clonotypes at roughly 1.0-7.0%.

The sequencing used PBMCs from blood, collected on the day of vaccination. This clonotype originated in a man in his fifties who received an inactivated influenza vaccine. The J gene is TRBJ2-3, the V gene TRBV24-1; D may be TRBD2 (6 bases). This chain's CDR3 is CATSARAGQPSTDTQYF. Here the CDR3 DNA reads TGTGCCACCAGTGCCCGAGCGGGTCAGCCCAGCACAGATACGCAGTATTTT.